This T cell receptor (beta chain) was found in a study of OX40 agonist ivuxolimab in advanced cancers. Turning to the study itself: Every 2 weeks, patients received ivuxolimab intravenously, dosed at 0.01 to 10 mg/kg. The diagnoses of dose-escalation patients were hepatocellular carcinoma, melanoma, renal cell or head and neck cancer. Study-wide points: More expanded clones were found, on average, in CD8+ than in CD4+ T cells.

As to this clone: Its antigen is currently unknown.

Some clones are missing from TCRdb's copy, which holds only in-frame ones; the method was immunoSEQ multiplex PCR. The repertoire includes about 100,000 clones, roughly 90% of them detected once, and 0.7% to 0.9% sits in the top ten. The material sequenced was CD4+ or CD8+ T cells sorted from blood, taken in a trial of the OX40 agonist ivuxolimab. This clonotype was sampled from an adult with an advanced solid tumor such as melanoma, head and neck, liver or kidney cancer.

The CDR3 nucleotides are TGTGCCAGTAGTCCTCCTGGGGCAGGTCTCTCTGGGGCCAACGTCCTGACTTTC. Translation gives CASSPPGAGLSGANVLTF. The chain employs TRBV19 and TRBJ2-6; tentative D call: TRBD1 (5 bases). V gave up 5 bases and J gave up 0 bases, with 17 bases separating them. Looked up from germline, CDR1 is LNHDA and CDR2 is SQIVND (reference sequence). The CDR3 is 18 amino acids.